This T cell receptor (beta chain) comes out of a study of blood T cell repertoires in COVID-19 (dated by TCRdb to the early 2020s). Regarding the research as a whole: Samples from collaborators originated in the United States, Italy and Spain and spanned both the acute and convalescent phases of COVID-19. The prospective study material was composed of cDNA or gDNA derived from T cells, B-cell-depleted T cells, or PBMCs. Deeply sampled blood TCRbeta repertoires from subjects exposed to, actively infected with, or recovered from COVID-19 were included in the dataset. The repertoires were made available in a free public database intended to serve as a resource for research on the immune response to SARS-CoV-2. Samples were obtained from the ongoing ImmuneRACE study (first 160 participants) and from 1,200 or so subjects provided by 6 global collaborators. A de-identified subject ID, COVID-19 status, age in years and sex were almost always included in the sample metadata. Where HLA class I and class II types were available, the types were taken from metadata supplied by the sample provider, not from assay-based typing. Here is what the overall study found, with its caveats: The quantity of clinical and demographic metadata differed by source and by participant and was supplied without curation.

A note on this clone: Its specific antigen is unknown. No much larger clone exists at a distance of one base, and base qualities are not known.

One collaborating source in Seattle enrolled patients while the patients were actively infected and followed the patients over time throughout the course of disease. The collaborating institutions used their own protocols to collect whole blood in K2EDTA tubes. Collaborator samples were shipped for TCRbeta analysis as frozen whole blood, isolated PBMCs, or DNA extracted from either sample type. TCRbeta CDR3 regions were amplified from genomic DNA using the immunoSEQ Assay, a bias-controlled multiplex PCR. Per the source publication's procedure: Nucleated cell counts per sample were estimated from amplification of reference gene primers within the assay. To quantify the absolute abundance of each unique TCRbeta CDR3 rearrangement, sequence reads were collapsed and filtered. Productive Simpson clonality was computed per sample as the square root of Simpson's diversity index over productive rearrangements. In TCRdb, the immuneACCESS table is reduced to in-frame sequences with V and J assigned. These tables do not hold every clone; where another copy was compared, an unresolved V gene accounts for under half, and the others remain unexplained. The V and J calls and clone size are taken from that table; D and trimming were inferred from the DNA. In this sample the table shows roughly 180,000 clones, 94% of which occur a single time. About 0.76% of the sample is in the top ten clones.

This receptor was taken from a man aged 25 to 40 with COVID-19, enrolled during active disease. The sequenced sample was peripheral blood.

The CDR3 region reads CASSTLAGGRNEQFF. The DNA sequence is TGTGCCAGTAGTACCCTAGCGGGGGGGCGAAATGAGCAGTTCTTC. Recombination connected TRBV19 to TRBJ2-1, and TRBD2 aligns with 12 junction nucleotides. Including the terminal cysteine and phenylalanine, the CDR3 comprises 15 residues. Only the CDR3 region is kept as DNA, spanning 45 bases read in frame from base 1. Compared with germline, V lacks 4 bases and J lacks 7 bases; bases without a gene match: 5. CDR1 is given as LNHDA and CDR2 as SQIVND, both from the germline V gene (reference sequence).